This TCR beta chain was recorded in a study of blood T cell repertoires in COVID-19. On the study more broadly: Both acute and convalescent COVID-19 samples were obtained from the United States, Italy and Spain.

Method: immunoSEQ multiplex PCR; TCRdb's copy keeps in-frame clones and lacks some. The sample yields 150,000 or so clones, about 86% seen once. Seattle patients were enrolled while actively infected and followed longitudinally. The CDR3 spans 15 residues. J was trimmed by 7 bases and V by 2 bases; bases with no gene match: 10. Germline CDR1 reads SGHTA; CDR2 reads FQGNSA. V gene TRBV7-2 combines with J gene TRBJ2-7; the match to TRBD1 covers 8 bases. The receptor was derived from a woman between 65 and 79 years old with COVID-19, enrolled during active disease. Sequenced: peripheral blood. The CDR3 region has the DNA TGTGCCAGCAGCTTAATAGGTACAGGGGGTATGGAGCAGTACTTC. It codes for CASSLIGTGGMEQYF.